This T cell receptor (beta chain) was obtained from a study of blood T cell repertoires in COVID-19. At the level of the study: Material from acute and convalescent COVID-19 was sourced from the United States, Italy and Spain. PBMCs, B-cell-depleted T cells, or T cells provided the cDNA or gDNA that made up the material.

V lost 6 bases, J lost 7 bases, and 22 bases lay in between. The CDR3 is 15 amino acids. CDR1 is MNHEY and CDR2 is SVGAGI in the germline V gene. Measured with immunoSEQ multiplex PCR; TCRdb has only the in-frame clones, and not every one. The sample lists around 260,000 clones, 88% occurring once. The J gene is TRBJ2-7, the V gene TRBV6-5; a weak D match, TRBD2 (5 bases). Sequencing was carried out using peripheral blood. The clonotype comes from a human donor in a cohort sampled during active COVID-19. The CDR3: CASSNTPGRLQEQYF. As DNA, the CDR3 is TGTGCCAGCAGCAATACACCGGGAAGGTTGCAGGAGCAGTACTTC.